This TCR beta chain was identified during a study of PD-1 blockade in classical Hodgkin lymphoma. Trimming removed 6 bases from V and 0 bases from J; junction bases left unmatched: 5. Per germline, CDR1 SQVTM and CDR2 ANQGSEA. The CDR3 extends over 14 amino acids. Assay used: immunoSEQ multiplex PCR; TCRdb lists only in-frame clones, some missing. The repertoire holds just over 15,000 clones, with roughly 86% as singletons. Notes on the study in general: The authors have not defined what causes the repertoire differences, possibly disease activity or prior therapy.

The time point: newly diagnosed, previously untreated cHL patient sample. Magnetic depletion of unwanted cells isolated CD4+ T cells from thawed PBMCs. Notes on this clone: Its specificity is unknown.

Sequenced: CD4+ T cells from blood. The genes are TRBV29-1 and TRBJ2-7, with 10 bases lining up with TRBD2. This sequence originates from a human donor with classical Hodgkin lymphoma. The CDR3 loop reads CSVGTSGNSYEQYF. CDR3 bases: TGCAGCGTGGGAACTAGCGGGAACTCCTACGAGCAGTACTTC.